Below, 5 T cell receptor beta chains from the same sample are listed, as sequenced in a study of blood T cells in healthy people across ages. The use of a sample-barcoded 5' primer and a J-beta primer mix characterized a second PCR of roughly 7 to 12 cycles. Each CDR3 protein is one row after TCRdb ran MiXCR on the 5' RACE reads. The sample includes around 1.7 million distinct CDR3 sequences, 28% of them seen just once. The material sequenced was blood. The receptor set was obtained from a woman under 40 in good health.

The J gene is TRBJ1-2, the V gene TRBV18, with a tentative D call TRBD1 (5 bases). Germline assignment: CDR1 KGHSH and CDR2 LQKENI. V lost 3 bases and J 8 bases, leaving 13 bases between the germline ends. The CDR3 consists of 13 residues. The CDR3 coding sequence is TGTGCCAGCTCACCGGGGGATCACCGGGGCTACACCTTC. Encoded protein: CASSPGDHRGYTF.

This chain uses TRBV7-2 with TRBJ1-4; no definite D call. The germline V and J ends were trimmed by 7 bases and 7 bases, with 19 bases remaining between them. Germline values: CDR1 SGHTA, CDR2 FQGNSA. The CDR3 totals 15 residues. The CDR3 is CASTSKEGTREKLFF. The CDR3 region has the DNA TGTGCCAGCACCTCGAAGGAGGGTACGCGTGAAAAACTGTTTTTT.

For this clonotype: A read error may be the cause here, since a much bigger clone is one base away. The genes are TRBV9 and TRBJ2-7, with TRBD2 as a possible D gene (7 bases). This CDR3 has 14 residues. CDR1 and CDR2 (germline): SGDLS, YYNGEE. The DNA of the CDR3 is TGTGCCAGCAGCGCACAGGGAGGGCCCTACGAGCATTACTTC. Translating it yields CASSAQGGPYEHYF.

A few counts support this clonotype. The rearrangement uses TRBV12-3 or TRBV12-4 and TRBJ1-1; 8 bases map to TRBD1. This CDR3 spans 14 amino acids. With 6 bases clipped from V and 6 bases from J, the junction kept 9 bases outside the gene matches. Here the CDR3 DNA reads TGTGCCAGCAGCCCCGGACAGGGAAGCGCTGAAGCTTTCTTT. Encoded protein: CASSPGQGSAEAFF.

The gene calls are TRBV7-2 and TRBJ2-3; 10 bases map to TRBD2. V lost 5 bases, J lost 4 bases, and 9 bases stayed unmatched. Germline lookup yields CDR1 SGHTA and CDR2 FQGNSA. The CDR3 runs 16 residues. Here the CDR3 reads CASSRVGTSAADTQYF. The CDR3 DNA is TGTGCCAGCAGCCGGGTCGGGACTAGCGCGGCAGATACGCAGTATTTT.